The following is a TCR beta chain sequence with its context. Its antigen is unidentified. Unique molecular identifiers tagged the TCRbeta library. Via MiXCR, TCRdb re-called the PCR reads, giving one row per CDR3 protein. Of approximately 800,000 distinct CDR3 sequences listed, around 17% are singletons. The data were obtained in a study of T-cell reconstitution after alpha-beta-depleted transplantation in children. Study-wide points: One year after transplant, T-cell counts and diversity came mostly from newly produced T cells. Reportedly, only several hundred clones from non-depleted graft cells drove alpha-beta T-cell counts at about two months. Surviving recipient cells, namely T cells and thymic progenitors, were the source of high day-60 TCRbeta diversity in some patients.

This CDR3 region has 20 residues. Germline V lookup: CDR1 SGHAT, CDR2 FQDESV (reference sequence). The ends lost 3 bases at V and 9 bases at J; junction bases unmatched: 24. The TCR comes from a male patient younger than 18 who had a stem cell transplant for acute lymphoblastic leukemia, so the T cells may come from the graft donor. The chain couples TRBV11-1 to TRBJ2-2, with TRBD1 matching 8 bases. The material was PBMCs, mostly from graft donor cells, obtained 360 days after TCRalphabeta/CD19-depleted stem cell transplant. The CDR3 region is CASSFPRRDRRRRKARELFF. CDR3 in DNA: TGTGCCAGCAGCTTCCCGCGCCGGGACAGGAGGCGGCGAAAGGCCAGGGAGCTGTTTTTT. The variable domain in full, with the rest retrieved from reference TRBV11-1 and TRBJ2-2, is EAEVAQSPRYKITEKSQAVAFWCDPISGHATLYWYRQILGQGPELLVQFQDESVVDDSQLPKDRFSAERLKGVDSTLKIQPAELGDSAMYLCASSFPRRDRRRRKARELFFGEGSRLTVL.